The rows below give T cell receptor beta chains drawn from one sample of a study of cytomegalovirus exposure and HLA in healthy donors. Only in-frame clones appear in the TCRdb table, and some are missing; sequencing was by immunoSEQ multiplex PCR. This table has about 73,000 clones, roughly 82% appearing once. Sequencing was performed on PBMCs. These receptors came from a man aged 70-80 years in good health and CMV-seronegative. Both conserved end residues are part of each CDR3. The D gene is left open where the match is weak. Not all rows give a size; the values are once, few, many and, for expanded clones, a class.

CDR3aa: CASSEGAGGTYEQYF
CDR3nt: TGTGCCAGCAGCGAGGGAGCGGGAGGGACCTACGAGCAGTACTTC
abundance: NA
v_gene: TRBV9
j_gene: TRBJ2-7
d_gene: TRBD2

CDR3aa: CASSAHNETENNQPQHF
CDR3nt: TGTGCCAGCAGTGCGCACAACGAGACAGAGAATAATCAGCCCCAGCATTTT
abundance: NA
v_gene: TRBV25-1
j_gene: TRBJ1-5
d_gene: NA

CDR3aa: CASTNGTGGGPNEKLFF
CDR3nt: TGTGCCAGCACCAACGGAACTGGAGGCGGACCTAATGAAAAACTGTTTTTT
abundance: NA
v_gene: TRBV6-4
j_gene: TRBJ1-4
d_gene: NA

CDR3aa: CASSFTGTGSYEQYF
CDR3nt: TGTGCCAGCAGCTTTACCGGGACAGGGAGCTACGAGCAGTACTTC
abundance: NA
v_gene: TRBV7-2
j_gene: TRBJ2-7
d_gene: TRBD1

CDR3aa: CASSTPRDLETQYF
CDR3nt: TGTGCCAGCAGTACCCCGAGGGACTTAGAGACCCAGTACTTC
abundance: NA
v_gene: TRBV6-5
j_gene: TRBJ2-5
d_gene: NA

CDR3aa: CASSKVEDDSGNTIYF
CDR3nt: TGTGCCAGCAGCAAAGTTGAGGATGACTCTGGAAACACCATATATTTT
abundance: NA
v_gene: TRBV21-1
j_gene: TRBJ1-3
d_gene: NA

CDR3aa: CASSERYSPYSNQPQHF
CDR3nt: TGTGCCAGCAGTGAGCGATACAGCCCTTATAGCAATCAGCCCCAGCATTTT
abundance: NA
v_gene: TRBV6-1
j_gene: TRBJ1-5
d_gene: NA

CDR3aa: CASSQVRAAGTLHNEQFF
CDR3nt: TGCGCCAGCAGCCAAGTCCGGGCAGCGGGTACCTTACACAATGAGCAGTTCTTC
abundance: once
v_gene: TRBV4-1
j_gene: TRBJ2-1
d_gene: NA

CDR3aa: CAWSVRRFFLFF
CDR3nt: TGTGCCTGGAGTGTACGGAGATTCTTTCTGTTCTTC
abundance: NA
v_gene: TRBV30
j_gene: TRBJ2-1
d_gene: NA

CDR3aa: CASSLTHSSYEQYF
CDR3nt: TGCGCCAGCAGCTTAACCCATAGCTCCTACGAGCAGTACTTC
abundance: NA
v_gene: TRBV5-1
j_gene: TRBJ2-7
d_gene: NA

CDR3aa: CASSQSNTRNQPQHF
CDR3nt: TGCGCCAGCAGTCAATCCAACACCCGCAATCAGCCCCAGCATTTT
abundance: NA
v_gene: TRBV23-1
j_gene: TRBJ1-5
d_gene: NA

CDR3aa: CASSIGGVRNIQYF
CDR3nt: TGTGCCAGTAGTATAGGCGGGGTTCGGAACATTCAGTACTTC
abundance: NA
v_gene: TRBV19
j_gene: TRBJ2-4
d_gene: NA

CDR3aa: CASSLGGGRYEQYF
CDR3nt: TGTGCCAGCAGCTTGGGCGGTGGTAGGTACGAGCAGTACTTC
abundance: NA
v_gene: TRBV5-6
j_gene: TRBJ2-7
d_gene: NA

CDR3aa: CASSPGGGSNEKLFF
CDR3nt: TGTGCCAGCAGCCCCGGCGGCGGTTCTAATGAAAAACTGTTTTTT
abundance: NA
v_gene: TRBV7-6
j_gene: TRBJ1-4
d_gene: NA

CDR3aa: CASSFGAEGTEAFF
CDR3nt: TGCGCCAGCAGCTTTGGAGCGGAAGGGACTGAAGCTTTCTTT
abundance: NA
v_gene: TRBV5-1
j_gene: TRBJ1-1
d_gene: NA

CDR3aa: CASSELAGAIYEQYF
CDR3nt: TGCGCCAGCAGCGAACTAGCGGGGGCTATCTACGAGCAGTACTTC
abundance: NA
v_gene: TRBV5-1
j_gene: TRBJ2-7
d_gene: TRBD2

CDR3aa: CASSDLLANTEAFF
CDR3nt: TGTGCCAGCAGTGATCTTTTGGCGAACACTGAAGCTTTCTTT
abundance: NA
v_gene: TRBV2
j_gene: TRBJ1-1
d_gene: NA

CDR3aa: CASSRTGYTEAFF
CDR3nt: TGCGCCAGCAGCCGTACAGGGTACACTGAAGCTTTCTTT
abundance: few
v_gene: TRBV4-1
j_gene: TRBJ1-1
d_gene: NA

CDR3aa: CASSSGVSEAFF
CDR3nt: TGTGCCAGCAGCTCAGGTGTGTCTGAAGCTTTCTTT
abundance: NA
v_gene: TRBV11-2
j_gene: TRBJ1-1
d_gene: NA

CDR3aa: CASSFYRGHNNEQFF
CDR3nt: TGTGCCAGCAGTTTTTATAGGGGCCATAACAATGAGCAGTTCTTC
abundance: NA
v_gene: TRBV28
j_gene: TRBJ2-1
d_gene: NA

CDR3aa: CSVEDLGQGLGVLTF
CDR3nt: TGCAGCGTTGAAGATCTTGGGCAGGGACTAGGAGTCCTGACTTTC
abundance: NA
v_gene: TRBV29-1
j_gene: TRBJ2-6
d_gene: TRBD2

CDR3aa: CASTWGQGANQPQHF
CDR3nt: TGTGCCAGCACCTGGGGGCAGGGGGCCAATCAGCCCCAGCATTTT
abundance: NA
v_gene: TRBV28
j_gene: TRBJ1-5
d_gene: TRBD1

CDR3aa: CASNQGAYTEAFF
CDR3nt: TGTGCCAGTAATCAGGGGGCATACACTGAAGCTTTCTTT
abundance: NA
v_gene: TRBV19
j_gene: TRBJ1-1
d_gene: TRBD1

CDR3aa: CASSSRREGSYNEQFF
CDR3nt: TGTGCCAGCAGTTCCAGGCGGGAGGGATCCTACAATGAGCAGTTCTTC
abundance: NA
v_gene: TRBV6-6
j_gene: TRBJ2-1
d_gene: TRBD2

CDR3aa: CASSLVVGGSGANVLTF
CDR3nt: TGTGCCAGCAGCTTAGTGGTGGGTGGGAGCGGGGCCAACGTCCTGACTTTC
abundance: few
v_gene: TRBV7-2
j_gene: TRBJ2-6
d_gene: NA

CDR3aa: CASSSTSGGQPQHF
CDR3nt: TGTGCCAGCAGTTCCACGTCCGGGGGTCAGCCCCAGCATTTT
abundance: NA
v_gene: TRBV28
j_gene: TRBJ1-5
d_gene: NA

CDR3aa: CASSPRVGAGANVLTF
CDR3nt: TGCGCCAGCAGCCCCCGGGTTGGAGCTGGGGCCAACGTCCTGACTTTC
abundance: NA
v_gene: TRBV5-1
j_gene: TRBJ2-6
d_gene: NA

CDR3aa: CASSLQGYNSPLHF
CDR3nt: TGTGCCAGCAGCTTACAGGGATATAATTCACCCCTCCACTTT
abundance: NA
v_gene: TRBV7-9
j_gene: TRBJ1-6
d_gene: NA

CDR3aa: CASSRQGTEAFF
CDR3nt: TGTGCCAGCAGCCGACAGGGAACTGAAGCTTTCTTT
abundance: NA
v_gene: TRBV25-1
j_gene: TRBJ1-1
d_gene: TRBD1

CDR3aa: CSVERQGDLNTEAFF
CDR3nt: TGCAGCGTTGAACGACAGGGGGATTTGAACACTGAAGCTTTCTTT
abundance: NA
v_gene: TRBV29-1
j_gene: TRBJ1-1
d_gene: TRBD1

CDR3aa: CATSRDGTGNHEQYF
CDR3nt: TGTGCCACCAGCAGAGATGGGACAGGGAACCACGAGCAGTACTTC
abundance: NA
v_gene: TRBV15
j_gene: TRBJ2-7
d_gene: TRBD1

CDR3aa: CASSVGTTGANSGNTIYF
CDR3nt: TGTGCCAGCAGCGTAGGGACGACAGGGGCGAACTCTGGAAACACCATATATTTT
abundance: NA
v_gene: TRBV9
j_gene: TRBJ1-3
d_gene: TRBD1

CDR3aa: CASSLAPFPGGRWEQYF
CDR3nt: TGTGCCAGCAGCTTAGCACCCTTTCCGGGGGGGCGCTGGGAGCAGTACTTC
abundance: NA
v_gene: TRBV7-2
j_gene: TRBJ2-7
d_gene: TRBD2